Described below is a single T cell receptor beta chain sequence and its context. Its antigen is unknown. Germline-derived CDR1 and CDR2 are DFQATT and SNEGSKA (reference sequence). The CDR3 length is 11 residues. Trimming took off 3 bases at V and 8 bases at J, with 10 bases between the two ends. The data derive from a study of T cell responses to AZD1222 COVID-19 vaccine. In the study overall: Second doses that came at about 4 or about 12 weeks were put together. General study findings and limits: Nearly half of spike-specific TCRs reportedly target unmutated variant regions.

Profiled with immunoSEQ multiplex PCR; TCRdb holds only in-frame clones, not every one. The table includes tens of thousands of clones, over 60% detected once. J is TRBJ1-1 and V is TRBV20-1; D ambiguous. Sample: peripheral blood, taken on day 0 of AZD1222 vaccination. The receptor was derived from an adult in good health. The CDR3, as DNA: TGCAGTGCTAGGTGGCAGCTAGAAGCTTTCTTT. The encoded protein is CSARWQLEAFF.